These 3 T cell receptor beta chains came from one sample sequenced in a study of blood T cell repertoires in COVID-19. Assay: immunoSEQ multiplex PCR; the TCRdb copy retains only in-frame clones and omits some. The sample contains 150,000 or so clones, about 86% of which appear only once. The specimen sequenced was peripheral blood. The receptor set was obtained from a man between 18 and 35 years old with acute or convalescent COVID-19.

The CDR3 DNA sequence: TGTGCCAGCAGTAACAGCAATAGCAATCAGCCCCAGCATTTT. As protein: CASSNSNSNQPQHF. This rearrangement joins TRBV6-5 to TRBJ1-5; D gene ambiguous. The CDR3 consists of 14 residues. The ends were cut back, 5 bases at V and 0 bases at J, with 8 bases in the middle. Germline CDR1 is MNHEY and CDR2 is SVGAGI.

The chain combines TRBV7-2 with TRBJ1-5; tentatively, D is TRBD1 (6 bases). CDR3 size: 15 residues. The germline V gene has CDR1 SGHTA and CDR2 FQGNSA. Trimming removed 6 bases from V and 7 bases from J, with 19 bases in between. This CDR3 reads CASRQFSGVGQPQHF. In DNA form, the CDR3 reads TGTGCCAGCAGGCAATTTTCAGGGGTAGGGCAGCCCCAGCATTTT. Full variable domain (remainder filled in from reference TRBV7-2 and TRBJ1-5): GAGVSQSPSNKVTEKGKDVELRCDPISGHTALYWYRQSLGQGLEFLIYFQGNSAPDKSGLPSDRFSAERTGGSVSTLTIQRTQQEDSAVYLCASRQFSGVGQPQHFGDGTRLSIL.

The genes are TRBV18 and TRBJ1-5; tentative D call: TRBD1 (6 bases). The V end was cut by 0 bases, the J end by 9 bases, with 21 bases between. CDR3 size: 17 residues. Germline CDR1 is KGHSH and CDR2 is LQKENI. The CDR3 DNA sequence: TGTGCCAGCTCACCACCGGAAGGGGGAAGAGGCTCACGGCCCCAGCATTTT. Protein: CASSPPEGGRGSRPQHF.